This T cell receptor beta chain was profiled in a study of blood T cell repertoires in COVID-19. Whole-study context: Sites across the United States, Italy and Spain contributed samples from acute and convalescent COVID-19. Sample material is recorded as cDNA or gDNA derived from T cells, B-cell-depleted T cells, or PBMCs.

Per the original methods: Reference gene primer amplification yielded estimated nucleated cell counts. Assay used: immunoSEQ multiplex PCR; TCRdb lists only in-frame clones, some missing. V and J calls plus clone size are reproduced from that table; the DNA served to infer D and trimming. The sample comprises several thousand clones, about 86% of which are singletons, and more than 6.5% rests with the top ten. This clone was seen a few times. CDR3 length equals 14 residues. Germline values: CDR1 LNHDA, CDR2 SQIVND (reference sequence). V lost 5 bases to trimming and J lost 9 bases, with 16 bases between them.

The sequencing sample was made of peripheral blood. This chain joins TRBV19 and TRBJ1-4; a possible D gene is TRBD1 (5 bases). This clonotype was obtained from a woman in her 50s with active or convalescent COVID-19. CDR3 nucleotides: TGTGCCAGTAGTGCCCAACAGGCCAGTCAAAAACTGTTTTTT. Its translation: CASSAQQASQKLFF.